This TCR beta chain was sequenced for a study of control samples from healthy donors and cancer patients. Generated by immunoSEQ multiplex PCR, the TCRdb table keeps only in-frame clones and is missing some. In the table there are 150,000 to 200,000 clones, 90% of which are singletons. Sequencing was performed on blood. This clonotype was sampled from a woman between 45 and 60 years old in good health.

The CDR3 is CASSVEEGSGSGNTIYF. The CDR3 DNA is TGTGCCAGCAGCGTAGAAGAAGGGTCAGGCTCTGGAAACACCATATATTTT. The rearrangement links TRBV9 to TRBJ1-3; D remains ambiguous. Germline assignment: CDR1 SGDLS and CDR2 YYNGEE. V lost 0 bases to trimming and J lost 0 bases, with 13 bases between them. The CDR3 covers 17 residues.